The entry below gives a single T cell receptor beta chain sequence along with its context. Its specificity is not known. These data come from a study of cytomegalovirus exposure and HLA in healthy donors. CDR1 is SGDLS, CDR2 YYNGEE, per germline. The CDR3 length is 14 residues. The primer mix had 60 Vbeta and 13 Jbeta primers. Method: immunoSEQ multiplex PCR; TCRdb's copy keeps in-frame clones and lacks some. The data show under 150,000 clones, approximately 80% seen once. Regarding the study as a whole: A missense DCLRE1C variant was associated with V- and J-gene trimming of TCR beta chains in a later analysis, and an independent cohort replicated the association. Some V segments could not be told apart, so they were left out, TRBV6-2 and TRBV6-3 among them.

The receptor comes from a woman in her forties in good health and CMV-seropositive. The chain joins TRBV9 to TRBJ2-5, with D possibly TRBD2 on 5 matching bases. The DNA end favors TRBJ2-7, so the J call may be wrong. The specimen sequenced was PBMCs. CDR3 bases: TGTGCCAGCAGCGTAGGAGGGTCTCCCTACGAGCAGTACTTC. Translation: CASSVGGSPYEQYF.